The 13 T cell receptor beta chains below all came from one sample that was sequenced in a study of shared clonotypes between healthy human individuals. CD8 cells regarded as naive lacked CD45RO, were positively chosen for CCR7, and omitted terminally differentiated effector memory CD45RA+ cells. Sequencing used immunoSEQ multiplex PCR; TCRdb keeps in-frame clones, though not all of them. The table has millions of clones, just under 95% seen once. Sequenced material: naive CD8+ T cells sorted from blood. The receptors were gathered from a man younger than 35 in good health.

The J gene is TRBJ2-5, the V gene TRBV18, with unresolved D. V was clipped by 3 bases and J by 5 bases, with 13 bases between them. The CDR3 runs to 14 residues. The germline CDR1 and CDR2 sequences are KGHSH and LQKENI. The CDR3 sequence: CASSPERYWETQYF. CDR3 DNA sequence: TGTGCCAGCTCACCTGAGAGGTATTGGGAGACCCAGTACTTC.

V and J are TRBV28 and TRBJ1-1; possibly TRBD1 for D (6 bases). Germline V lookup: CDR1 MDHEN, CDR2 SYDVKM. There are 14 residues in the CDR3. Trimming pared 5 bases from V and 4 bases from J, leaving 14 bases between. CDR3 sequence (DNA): TGTGCCAGCAGTGAAACCAGGGGTAGCACTGAAGCTTTCTTT. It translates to CASSETRGSTEAFF.

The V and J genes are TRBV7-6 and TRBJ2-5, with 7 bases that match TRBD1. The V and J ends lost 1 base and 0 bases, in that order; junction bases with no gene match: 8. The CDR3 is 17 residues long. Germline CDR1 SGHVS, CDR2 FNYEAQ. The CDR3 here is CASSLERDSLYQETQYF. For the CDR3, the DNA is TGTGCCAGCAGCTTAGAGAGGGACAGCTTGTACCAAGAGACCCAGTACTTC. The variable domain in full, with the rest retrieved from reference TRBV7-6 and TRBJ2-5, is GAGVSQSPRYKVTKRGQDVALRCDPISGHVSLYWYRQALGQGPEFLTYFNYEAQQDKSGLPNDRFSAERPEGSISTLTIQRTEQRDSAMYRCASSLERDSLYQETQYFGPGTRLLVL.

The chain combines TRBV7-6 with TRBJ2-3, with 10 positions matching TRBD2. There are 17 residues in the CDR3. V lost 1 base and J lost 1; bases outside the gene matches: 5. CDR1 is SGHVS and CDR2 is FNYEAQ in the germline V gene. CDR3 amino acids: CASSLGTSGARTDTQYF. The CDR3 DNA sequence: TGTGCCAGCAGCTTAGGTACTAGCGGGGCTCGCACAGATACGCAGTATTTT.

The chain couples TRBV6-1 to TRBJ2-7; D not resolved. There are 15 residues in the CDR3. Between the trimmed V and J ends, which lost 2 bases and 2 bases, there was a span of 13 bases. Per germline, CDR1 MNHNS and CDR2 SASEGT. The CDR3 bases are TGTGCCAGCAGTGAATCAACCGACACCGCCTACGAGCAGTACTTC. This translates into CASSESTDTAYEQYF.

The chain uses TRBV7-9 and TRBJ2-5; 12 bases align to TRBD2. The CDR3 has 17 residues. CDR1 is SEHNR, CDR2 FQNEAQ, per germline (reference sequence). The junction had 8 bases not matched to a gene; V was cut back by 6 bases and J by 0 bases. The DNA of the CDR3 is TGTGCCAGCAGTCAACTGGGGACTAGCGGGTACCAAGAGACCCAGTACTTC. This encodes CASSQLGTSGYQETQYF.

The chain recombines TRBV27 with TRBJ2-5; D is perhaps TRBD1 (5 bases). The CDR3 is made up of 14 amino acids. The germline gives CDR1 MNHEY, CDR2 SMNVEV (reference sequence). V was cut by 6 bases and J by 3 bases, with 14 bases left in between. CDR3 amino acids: CASSWSGNEETQYF. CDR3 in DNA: TGTGCCAGCAGCTGGTCAGGGAATGAAGAGACCCAGTACTTC.

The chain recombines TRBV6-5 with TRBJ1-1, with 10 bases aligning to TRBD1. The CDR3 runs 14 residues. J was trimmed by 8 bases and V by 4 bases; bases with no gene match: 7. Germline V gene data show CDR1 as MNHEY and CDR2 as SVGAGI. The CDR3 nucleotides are TGTGCCAGCAGTTTGGGACAGGGGTTTGGGGAAGCTTTCTTT. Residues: CASSLGQGFGEAFF.

Here the CDR3 DNA reads TGTGCCATCAGTGCCGAACTAGCGGGGTACACCGGGGAGCTGTTTTTT. Encoded protein: CAISAELAGYTGELFF. This chain joins TRBV10-3 and TRBJ2-2, with 10 bases identical to TRBD2. There are 16 residues in the CDR3. The ends lost 4 bases at V and 3 bases at J; junction bases unmatched: 5. Germline V CDR1 and CDR2: ENHRY, SYGVKD.

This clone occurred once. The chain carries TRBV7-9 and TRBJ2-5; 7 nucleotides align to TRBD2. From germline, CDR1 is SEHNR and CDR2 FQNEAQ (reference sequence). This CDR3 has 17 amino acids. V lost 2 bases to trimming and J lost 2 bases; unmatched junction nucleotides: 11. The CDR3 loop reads CASSLSLTSDLQETQYF. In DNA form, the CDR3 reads TGTGCCAGCAGCTTATCCCTAACTAGCGATTTGCAAGAGACCCAGTACTTC.

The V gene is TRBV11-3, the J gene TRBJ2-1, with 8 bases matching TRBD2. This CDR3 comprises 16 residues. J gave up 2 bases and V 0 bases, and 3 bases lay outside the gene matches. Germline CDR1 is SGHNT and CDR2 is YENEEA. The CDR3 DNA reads TGTGCCAGCAGCTTAGATGGCGGGGGGACCTACAATGAGCAGTTCTTC. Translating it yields CASSLDGGGTYNEQFF.

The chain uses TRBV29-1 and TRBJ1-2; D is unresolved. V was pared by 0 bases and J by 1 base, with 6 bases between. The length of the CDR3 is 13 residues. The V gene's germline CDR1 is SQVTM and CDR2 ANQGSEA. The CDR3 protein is CSVEDPYNYGYTF. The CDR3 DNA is TGCAGCGTTGAAGATCCCTATAACTATGGCTACACCTTC.

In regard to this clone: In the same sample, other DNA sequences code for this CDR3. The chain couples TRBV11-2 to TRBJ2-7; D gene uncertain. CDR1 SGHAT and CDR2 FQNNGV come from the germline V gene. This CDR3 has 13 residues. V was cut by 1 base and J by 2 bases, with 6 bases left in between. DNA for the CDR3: TGTGCCAGCAGCTTAGGCACTACCTACGAGCAGTACTTC. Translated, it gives CASSLGTTYEQYF.